This TCR beta chain was captured in a study of PD-1 blockade in classical Hodgkin lymphoma. Across the study: A 3 mg/kg intravenous dose of nivolumab was received by patients every 2 weeks.

The study's findings and limits: A significant rise in TCR diversity by C4D1 was seen for CD4+ but not CD8+ cells.

Germline V gives CDR1 SGHNT, CDR2 YYREEE (reference sequence). The length of the CDR3 is 13 residues. The ends were cut back, 7 bases at V and 4 bases at J, with 14 bases in the middle. Generated by immunoSEQ multiplex PCR, the TCRdb table keeps only in-frame clones and is missing some. The sample includes about 6,400 clones, about 76% of them seen just once. Described time point: cycle 4 day 1 (C4D1), after 6 weeks of nivolumab. Autologous stem cell transplantation was followed by relapse in every patient, and brentuximab vedotin exposure varied. The CD8+ T cells came from thawed PBMCs through magnetic negative selection. Remarks on this clone: The antigen is undetermined.

This clonotype was sampled from a human donor with classical Hodgkin lymphoma. The V and J genes are TRBV5-4 and TRBJ2-5; TRBD1 or TRBD2 may be the D gene (5 bases each). The sample in question was CD8+ T cells from blood, obtained before the fourth cycle of nivolumab. The CDR3 DNA reads as TGTGCCAGCGGCTCCCGGGGCGGAGAGACCCAGTACTTC. It specifies CASGSRGGETQYF.